This is a list of T cell receptor beta chains from one sample in a study of cytomegalovirus exposure and HLA in healthy donors. Here immunoSEQ multiplex PCR was the method, and the copy in TCRdb shows in-frame clones only, minus some. This table holds roughly 130,000 clones, roughly 70% found once. The sample consisted of PBMCs. Source of these receptors: a middle-aged man in good health and CMV-seropositive. CDR3s include the opening cysteine and the closing phenylalanine or tryptophan. Fields, in order: D gene, J gene, V gene, clone size, CDR3 protein. D genes are given only for firm matches. Clone size appears in some rows only: once, few, many, or a class for an expanded clone.

D gene: NA; J gene: TRBJ1-2; V gene: TRBV18; clone size: NA; CDR3 protein: CASSPMGGPDGYTF
D gene: NA; J gene: TRBJ2-1; V gene: TRBV27; clone size: few; CDR3 protein: CASSLSLAYYNEQFF
D gene: NA; J gene: TRBJ2-7; V gene: TRBV5-8; clone size: NA; CDR3 protein: CASSFEGTPYEQYF
D gene: NA; J gene: TRBJ2-7; V gene: TRBV28; clone size: NA; CDR3 protein: CASKDSYEQYF
D gene: TRBD2; J gene: TRBJ2-1; V gene: TRBV29-1; clone size: few; CDR3 protein: CSVQGLASSYNEQFF
D gene: NA; J gene: TRBJ1-5; V gene: TRBV18; clone size: NA; CDR3 protein: CASSPDWGFSGLSNQPQHF
D gene: TRBD2; J gene: TRBJ2-5; V gene: TRBV10-1; clone size: NA; CDR3 protein: CASSESPSGSGETQYF
D gene: NA; J gene: TRBJ1-2; V gene: TRBV19; clone size: once; CDR3 protein: CASEQTGHYGYTF
D gene: NA; J gene: TRBJ2-3; V gene: TRBV5-1; clone size: few; CDR3 protein: CASSGGSGAATDTQYF
D gene: TRBD2; J gene: TRBJ2-7; V gene: TRBV7-6; clone size: NA; CDR3 protein: CASSSLAGGSYEQYF
D gene: TRBD1; J gene: TRBJ2-3; V gene: TRBV19; clone size: NA; CDR3 protein: CASSTGRTDTQYF
D gene: NA; J gene: TRBJ2-5; V gene: TRBV6-1; clone size: few; CDR3 protein: CASSEAPGWETQYF
D gene: NA; J gene: TRBJ1-2; V gene: TRBV2; clone size: NA; CDR3 protein: CASTNEKGNSGYTF
D gene: NA; J gene: TRBJ1-6; V gene: TRBV6-1; clone size: once; CDR3 protein: CASDNNRDSPLHF
D gene: NA; J gene: TRBJ2-5; V gene: TRBV7-9; clone size: once; CDR3 protein: CASSLGGHLQETQYF
D gene: NA; J gene: TRBJ2-7; V gene: TRBV5-6; clone size: NA; CDR3 protein: CASSLGSSYEQYF
D gene: TRBD1; J gene: TRBJ1-4; V gene: TRBV29-1; clone size: once; CDR3 protein: CSELTGEKLFF
D gene: NA; J gene: TRBJ1-2; V gene: TRBV7-8; clone size: NA; CDR3 protein: CASSLASSLTPYGYTF
D gene: NA; J gene: TRBJ2-6; V gene: TRBV4-1; clone size: few; CDR3 protein: CASSQDYAAPGMNSGANVLTF
D gene: TRBD2; J gene: TRBJ2-1; V gene: TRBV5-1; clone size: NA; CDR3 protein: CASSLVGMTGTSGNNEQFF
D gene: TRBD1; J gene: TRBJ2-5; V gene: TRBV28; clone size: NA; CDR3 protein: CASSWGQQETQYF
D gene: TRBD2; J gene: TRBJ2-7; V gene: TRBV5-4; clone size: NA; CDR3 protein: CASSQDTSGSYEQYF
D gene: NA; J gene: TRBJ1-2; V gene: TRBV5-1; clone size: few; CDR3 protein: CASSFDSSYGYTF
D gene: NA; J gene: TRBJ2-7; V gene: TRBV6-1; clone size: NA; CDR3 protein: CASSEARFTYEQYF
D gene: NA; J gene: TRBJ2-5; V gene: TRBV28; clone size: NA; CDR3 protein: CASRPWAEETQYF
D gene: NA; J gene: TRBJ1-1; V gene: TRBV4-2; clone size: NA; CDR3 protein: CASSPQAGGQNTEAFF
D gene: NA; J gene: TRBJ2-5; V gene: TRBV5-1; clone size: NA; CDR3 protein: CASSPVIQEALQETQYF